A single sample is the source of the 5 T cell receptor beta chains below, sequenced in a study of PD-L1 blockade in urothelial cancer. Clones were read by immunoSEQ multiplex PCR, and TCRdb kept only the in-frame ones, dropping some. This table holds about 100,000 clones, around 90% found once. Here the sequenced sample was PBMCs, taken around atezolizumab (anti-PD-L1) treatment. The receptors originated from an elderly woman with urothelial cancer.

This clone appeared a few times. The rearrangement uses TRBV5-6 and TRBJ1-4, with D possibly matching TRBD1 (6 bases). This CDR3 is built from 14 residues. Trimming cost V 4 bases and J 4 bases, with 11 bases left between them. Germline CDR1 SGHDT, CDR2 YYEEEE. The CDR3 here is CASSTGLSNEKLFF. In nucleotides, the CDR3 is TGTGCCAGCAGCACAGGGTTGAGTAATGAAAAACTGTTTTTT.

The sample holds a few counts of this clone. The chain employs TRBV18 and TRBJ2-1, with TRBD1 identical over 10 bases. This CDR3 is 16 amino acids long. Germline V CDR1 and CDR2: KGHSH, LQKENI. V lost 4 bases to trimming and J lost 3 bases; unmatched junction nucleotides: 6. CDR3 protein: CASSRPGQGIYNEQFF. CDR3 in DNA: TGTGCCAGCTCACGACCGGGACAGGGGATCTACAATGAGCAGTTCTTC.

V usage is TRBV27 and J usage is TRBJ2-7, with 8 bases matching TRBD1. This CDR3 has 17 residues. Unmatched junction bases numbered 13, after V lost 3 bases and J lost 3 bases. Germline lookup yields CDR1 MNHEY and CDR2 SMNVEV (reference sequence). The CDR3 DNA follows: TGTGCCAGCAGTTTTCTCCCGACAGGGGCGAACCTCTACGAGCAGTACTTC. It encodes CASSFLPTGANLYEQYF.

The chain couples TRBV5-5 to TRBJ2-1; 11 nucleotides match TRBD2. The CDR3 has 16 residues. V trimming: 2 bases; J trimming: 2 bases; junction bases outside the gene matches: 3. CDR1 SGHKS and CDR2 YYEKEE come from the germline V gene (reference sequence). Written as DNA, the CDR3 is TGTGCCAGCAGCTTTACTAGCGGGAGAGCCTACAATGAGCAGTTCTTC. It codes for CASSFTSGRAYNEQFF.

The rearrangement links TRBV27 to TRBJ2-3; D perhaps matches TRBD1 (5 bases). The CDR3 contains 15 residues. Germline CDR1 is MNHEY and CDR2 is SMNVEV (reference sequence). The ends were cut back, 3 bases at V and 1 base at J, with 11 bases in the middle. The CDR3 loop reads CASSFLLTGTDTQYF. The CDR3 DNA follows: TGTGCCAGCAGTTTCTTACTGACAGGCACAGATACGCAGTATTTT.